Sequencing of this T cell receptor beta chain was carried out in a study of blood T cell repertoires in COVID-19 (dated by TCRdb to the early 2020s). For context, the study as a whole: The collaborator samples originated in the United States, Italy and Spain and spanned the acute and convalescent phases of COVID-19. The dataset comprised deeply sampled blood TCRbeta repertoires from subjects exposed to, actively infected with, or recovered from COVID-19. Nearly every sample came with metadata listing a de-identified subject ID, COVID-19 status, age in years and sex. The repertoires were released in a freely available public database intended as a resource for research on the immune response to SARS-CoV-2. The material from the prospective study consisted of cDNA or gDNA derived from T cells, B-cell-depleted T cells, or PBMCs. Where available, HLA class I and class II types were obtained from metadata supplied by the sample provider rather than from assay-based typing. The samples were drawn from the first 160 participants of the ongoing ImmuneRACE study and from over a thousand subjects provided by 6 global collaborators. Overall results and qualifications from the work: How much clinical and demographic metadata was included differed by source and by participant, and the metadata was provided uncurated.

One collaborating source in Seattle enrolled patients during active infection and followed them longitudinally through the course of disease. The collaborating institutions used their own protocols to collect whole blood in K2EDTA tubes. For TCRbeta analysis, collaborators shipped samples in one of three forms: frozen whole blood, isolated PBMCs, or DNA extracted from either of those sample types. This clone came up once. The antigen it binds to is not known. No clone much larger than this one lies a single base away; base qualities are absent. TCRbeta CDR3 regions were amplified from genomic DNA by means of the immunoSEQ Assay, a bias-controlled multiplex PCR. The authors processed their data as follows. Nucleated cell counts per sample were estimated from amplification of reference gene primers within the assay. To quantify the absolute abundance of each unique TCRbeta CDR3 rearrangement, sequence reads were collapsed and filtered. For each sample, productive Simpson clonality was calculated by taking the square root of Simpson's diversity index across productive rearrangements. In its TCRdb copy, this immuneACCESS table keeps in-frame sequences only and misses some clones. Where compared with another copy, unresolved V genes explain less than half of these, and the others have no known cause. V and J calls and clone size are copied from that table; D and trimming were computed from the DNA. This sample holds under 300,000 clones; approximately 84% were observed only once. More than 1.1% of the sample comes from the top ten.

The sequenced sample was peripheral blood. This TCR came from a human donor with COVID-19, enrolled during active disease. The donor label of this sample is uncertain.

The CDR3 reads CASSQDPGLAAPEQYF. Here is the DNA: TGTGCCAGCAGCCAAGATCCTGGACTAGCGGCTCCCGAGCAGTACTTC. This chain joins TRBV3-1 (or the pseudogene TRBV3-2) to TRBJ2-7; 10 bases in the middle match TRBD2. The CDR3 has 16 amino acids, counting the end cysteine and phenylalanine. Just the 48-base CDR3 DNA is kept, in frame starting at base 1. V lost 0 bases and J lost 6 bases, and the count of bases not matched to a germline gene is 8. Taken from the germline V gene (reference sequence), the CDR1 and CDR2 loops are LGHDT and YNNKEL.